These 21 T cell receptor beta chains originate from one sample sequenced in a study of CD4 and CD8 cells across lung adenocarcinoma regions. TCRdb recomputed calls from the PCR reads with MiXCR, one row per CDR3 protein. The sample records 20,000 to 30,000 distinct CDR3 sequences, more than 45% being singletons. Sequenced input: CD4+ T cells from the center of a lung tumor. These receptors all stem from a male donor with lung adenocarcinoma. The CD4 and CD8 labels of this study may be unreliable.

As to this clonotype: A much larger clone lies a single base off, so this may be a read error. V is TRBV6-5 and J is TRBJ2-1, with unresolved D. This CDR3 has 12 amino acids. The V gene's germline CDR1 is MNHEY and CDR2 SVGAGI. V lost 8 bases to trimming and J lost 10 bases, with 15 bases between them. CDR3 region: CASGYSVNEQFF. As DNA, the CDR3 is TGTGCCAGCGGATACAGTGTTAACGAGCAGTTCTTC.

J is TRBJ2-3 and V is TRBV27; TRBD1 agrees at 7 bases. From germline, CDR1 is MNHEY and CDR2 SMNVEV (reference sequence). The CDR3 consists of 16 residues. Germline trimming cut 6 bases from V and 7 bases from J; bases unmatched to any gene: 16. DNA of the CDR3: TGTGCCAGCAGCAGAACCCAGAGACAGGGTAAAAATACGCAGTATTTT. Amino acid sequence: CASSRTQRQGKNTQYF.

The chain uses TRBV27 and TRBJ2-5; either TRBD1 or TRBD2 may fit D (6 bases each). This CDR3 comprises 17 residues. Germline V CDR1 and CDR2: MNHEY, SMNVEV (reference sequence). Trimming cost V 5 bases and J 0 bases, with 19 bases left between them. This CDR3 reads CASSAGLGGRDQETQYF. The CDR3 DNA follows: TGTGCCAGCAGTGCGGGCCTCGGGGGCCGTGACCAAGAGACCCAGTACTTC.

Regarding this clonotype: Relative to the germline gene, one junction end is altered; a read error may explain this. This chain uses TRBV27 with TRBJ2-5, with D perhaps TRBD1 or TRBD2 (5 bases each). Germline CDR1 MNHEY, CDR2 SMNVEV (reference sequence). The CDR3 totals 17 residues. The CDR3 protein is CAICPGRVGREQETQYF. CDR3 coding DNA: TGTGCCATCTGTCCGGGGCGCGTGGGTCGTGAGCAAGAGACCCAGTACTTT.

This clonotype was recorded at least ten times. V and J are TRBV12-3 or TRBV12-4 and TRBJ2-2, with TRBD2 matching 7 bases. CDR3 length equals 14 residues. V was clipped by 5 bases and J by 3 bases; unmatched bases: 3. The CDR3 is CASSRAGDTGELFF. The CDR3 DNA sequence: TGTGCCAGCAGTCGGGCGGGAGACACCGGGGAGCTGTTTTTT.

This clonotype was found many times. This sequence joins TRBV7-9 and TRBJ2-3; 8 nucleotides agree with TRBD2. CDR1 is SEHNR and CDR2 is FQNEAQ in the germline V gene (reference sequence). The V segment lost 2 bases and the J segment 5 bases; nucleotides outside the gene matches: 9. The CDR3 is 16 amino acids. The CDR3 protein is CASSLPGGIQGDTQYF. The CDR3 DNA follows: TGTGCCAGCAGCTTACCGGGGGGGATTCAGGGAGATACGCAGTATTTT.

There are many counts of this clonotype. The chain uses TRBV10-2 and TRBJ2-3; the match to TRBD2 covers 13 bases. The CDR3 totals 15 residues. The junction had 3 bases not matched to a gene; V was cut back by 5 bases and J by 4 bases. Germline CDR1 is WSHSY and CDR2 is SAAADI. The CDR3 here is CASSRLAGGSDTQYF. CDR3 DNA sequence: TGCGCCAGCAGTAGACTAGCGGGAGGTTCAGATACGCAGTATTTT.

A few counts support this clonotype. The rearrangement uses TRBV27 and TRBJ2-5; 7 bases align to TRBD1. The DNA end is more similar to TRBJ2-7, so the J call may be wrong. Looked up from germline, CDR1 is MNHEY and CDR2 is SMNVEV (reference sequence). The CDR3 contains 14 residues. For the CDR3, the DNA is TGTGCCAGCAGGTCCGGGGACAGCCTGGGCGAGCAGTACTTC. Translated: CASRSGDSLGEQYF.

This clonotype was observed at least ten times. The chain joins TRBV20-1 to TRBJ2-5, with TRBD2 identical over 13 bases. From germline, CDR1 is DFQATT and CDR2 SNEGSKA (reference sequence). The V segment lost 2 bases and the J segment 5 bases; nucleotides outside the gene matches: 8. The length of the CDR3 is 16 residues. CDR3 in DNA: TGCAGTGCTAGATTGGGACTAGCGGGGCGGGGGGAGACCCAGTACTTC. It is translated as CSARLGLAGRGETQYF.

This clonotype was recorded at least ten times. The chain employs TRBV27 and TRBJ1-1, with D possibly matching TRBD1 (5 bases). This CDR3 spans 15 amino acids. Trimming cost V 6 bases and J 2 bases, with 16 bases left between them. Germline CDR1 reads MNHEY; CDR2 reads SMNVEV (reference sequence). DNA for the CDR3: TGTGCCAGCAGGGCATCGGGGCTTATCAACACTGAAGCTTTCTTT. Its translation is CASRASGLINTEAFF.

As to this clonotype: Germline is not matched at one junction end, which may reflect a read error. The chain joins TRBV27 to TRBJ2-5; D might be TRBD1 or TRBD2, each matching 6 bases. Germline V CDR1 and CDR2: MNHEY, SMNVEV (reference sequence). The length of the CDR3 is 14 residues. The CDR3 region has the DNA TGTGCGGGGAACGGGGGCGGAGACCCAGAGACGCAGTACTTC. Protein product: CAGNGGGDPETQYF.

The chain carries TRBV6-1 and TRBJ2-2, with 7 bases identical to TRBD1. The CDR3 loop spans 13 amino acids. The trim removed 6 bases at V and 10 bases at J, leaving 8 bases unmatched. Germline values: CDR1 MNHNS, CDR2 SASEGT. This CDR3 is CASRATGLLELFF. The CDR3 DNA reads TGTGCCAGCAGGGCGACAGGGCTTTTGGAGCTGTTTTTT.

V gene TRBV10-3 combines with J gene TRBJ2-3; TRBD2 matches 14 bases. The CDR3 sequence is 16 residues long. The trim removed 9 bases at V and 3 bases at J, leaving 8 bases unmatched. CDR1 ENHRY and CDR2 SYGVKD come from the germline V gene. The CDR3 spells CAIGLAGGRETDTQYF. The CDR3 DNA is TGTGCCATAGGACTAGCGGGAGGCCGGGAAACAGATACGCAGTATTTT.

In its sample, this clonotype was seen once. V gene TRBV27 combines with J gene TRBJ2-4, with 7 bases that match TRBD2. Germline trimming cut 8 bases from V and 10 bases from J; bases unmatched to any gene: 23. Per germline, CDR1 MNHEY and CDR2 SMNVEV (reference sequence). This CDR3 is 17 amino acids long. The CDR3 DNA sequence: TGTGCCAGCGTAGCGGGTCCCGGAGCCCGAGCCAAAGAGATTCAGTACTTC. Its translation: CASVAGPGARAKEIQYF.

The chain recombines TRBV10-1 with TRBJ2-4, with D possibly TRBD2 on 5 matching bases. Per the germline V gene, CDR1 is WNHNN and CDR2 is SYGVQD (reference sequence). The CDR3 loop spans 16 amino acids. V shed 8 bases and J shed 0 bases, with 17 bases lying between them. For the CDR3, the DNA is TGCGCCAGCGGAGGACCGATCGGACTAGCCAAAAACATTCAGTACTTC. Translating it yields CASGGPIGLAKNIQYF.

V is TRBV6-1 and J is TRBJ2-2; possible D gene TRBD2, 6 bases. The better agreement between TRBJ2-3 and the DNA end casts doubt on the J call. The CDR3 is made up of 15 amino acids. Germline V gives CDR1 MNHNS, CDR2 SASEGT. CDR3 nucleotides: TGTGCCAGCAGTGTCCGGACTGGGGGGTCCGAGGCGCAGTATTTT. This encodes CASSVRTGGSEAQYF.

On this clonotype itself: Relative to the germline gene, one junction end is altered; a read error may explain this. This chain joins TRBV6-1 and TRBJ2-5; D perhaps matches TRBD2 (7 bases). The germline gives CDR1 MNHNS, CDR2 SASEGT. The CDR3 length is 19 residues. The CDR3 nucleotides read TGTGCCAGCAGTGAATTCGGGGGGAGGGGGGTCTTTGCCCAAGACACCCAGTACTTC. Translation gives CASSEFGGRGVFAQDTQYF.

This clonotype came up a few times. The V call is TRBV9, the J call TRBJ2-1; 10 bases are shared with TRBD2. Germline lookup yields CDR1 SGDLS and CDR2 YYNGEE. This CDR3 spans 16 amino acids. The V gene end was trimmed by 3 bases and the J gene end by 10 bases; junction bases not matched to a gene: 13. The CDR3: CASSGGGASGRHEQFF. CDR3 bases: TGTGCCAGCAGCGGTGGGGGTGCTAGCGGGAGACACGAGCAGTTCTTC.

This clonotype was seen ten or more times. The chain combines TRBV6-1 with TRBJ2-1; D gene unclear. The closer fit of TRBJ2-7 to the DNA end suggests the J call may be wrong. Germline values: CDR1 MNHNS, CDR2 SASEGT. The CDR3 is made up of 15 amino acids. The CDR3 here is CASSEIDLISDEQYF. CDR3 nucleotide sequence: TGTGCCAGCAGTGAAATTGACCTGATCAGCGACGAGCAGTACTTC.

This chain links TRBV15 with TRBJ2-5; no clear D. Germline V lookup: CDR1 LNHNV, CDR2 YYDKDF (reference sequence). With 0 bases removed from V and 5 bases from J, the gap between germline ends came to 7 bases. The CDR3 extends over 13 amino acids. CDR3 sequence (DNA): TGTGCCACCAGCAGAGATCAGGCCGAGACCCAGTACTTC. Its translation is CATSRDQAETQYF.

This clonotype was seen repeatedly, ten times or more. This chain links TRBV27 with TRBJ1-1; D is possibly TRBD1 (6 bases). The V gene's germline CDR1 is MNHEY and CDR2 SMNVEV (reference sequence). Trimming removed 2 bases at V and 0 bases at J, with 10 bases between. The CDR3 length is 15 residues. CDR3 amino acids: CASSLMTGVNTEAFF. The CDR3 DNA sequence: TGTGCCAGCAGTTTAATGACAGGAGTGAACACTGAAGCTTTCTTT.